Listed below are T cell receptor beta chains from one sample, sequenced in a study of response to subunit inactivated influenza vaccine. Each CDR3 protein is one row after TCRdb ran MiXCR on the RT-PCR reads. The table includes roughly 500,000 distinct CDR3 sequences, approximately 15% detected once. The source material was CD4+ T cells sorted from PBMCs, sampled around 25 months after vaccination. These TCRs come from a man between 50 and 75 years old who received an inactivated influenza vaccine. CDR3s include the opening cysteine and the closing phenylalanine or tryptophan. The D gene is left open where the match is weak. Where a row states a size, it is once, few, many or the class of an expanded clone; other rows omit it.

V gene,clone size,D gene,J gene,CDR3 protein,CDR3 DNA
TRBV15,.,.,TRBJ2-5,CATSSNRRRWWETQYF,TGTGCCACCAGCAGCAACAGGAGGCGATGGTGGGAGACCCAGTACTTC
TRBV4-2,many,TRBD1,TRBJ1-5,CASSRNRGPNQPQHF,TGTGCCAGCAGCCGAAACAGGGGACCCAATCAGCCCCAGCATTTT
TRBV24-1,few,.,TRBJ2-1,CATSDLIRTRNNEQFF,TGTGCCACCAGTGATTTGATTAGGACTCGCAACAATGAGCAGTTCTTC
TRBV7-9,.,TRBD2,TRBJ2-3,CASSGLAGGADTQYF,TGTGCCAGCAGCGGCCTAGCGGGAGGGGCAGATACGCAGTATTTT
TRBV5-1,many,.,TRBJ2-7,CASSLNSAQTYEQYF,TGCGCCAGCAGCTTGAACAGTGCTCAGACCTACGAGCAGTACTTC
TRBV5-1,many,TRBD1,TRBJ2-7,CASSWGQGAYEQYF,TGCGCCAGCAGCTGGGGACAGGGGGCCTACGAGCAGTACTTC
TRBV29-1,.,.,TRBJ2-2,CSVRSPPGELFF,TGCAGCGTTCGGTCGCCCCCCGGGGAGCTGTTTTTT
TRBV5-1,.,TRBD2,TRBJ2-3,CASSLATSGSSDTQYF,TGCGCCAGCAGCTTGGCGACTAGCGGGAGTTCAGATACGCAGTATTTT
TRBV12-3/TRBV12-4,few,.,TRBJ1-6,CASTLGDSPLHF,TGTGCCAGCACCCTGGGTGATTCACCCCTCCACTTT
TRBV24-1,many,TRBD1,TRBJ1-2,CATSDSAYRGNYGYTF,TGTGCCACCAGTGATTCGGCGTACAGGGGAAACTATGGCTACACCTTC
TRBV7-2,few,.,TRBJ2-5,CASSLGEAGRETQYF,TGTGCCAGCAGCTTAGGTGAGGCAGGGAGAGAGACCCAGTACTTC
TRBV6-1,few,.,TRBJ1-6,CASPCGGRSYNSPLHF,TGTGCCAGTCCCTGTGGAGGGCGCTCCTATAATTCACCCCTCCACTTT
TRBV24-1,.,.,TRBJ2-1,CATSDFGVSNEQFF,TGTGCCACCAGTGATTTCGGGGTAAGCAATGAGCAGTTCTTC
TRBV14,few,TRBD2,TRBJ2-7,CASSQAELAGVKYF,TGTGCCAGCAGCCAAGCGGAACTAGCGGGAGTAAAGTACTTC